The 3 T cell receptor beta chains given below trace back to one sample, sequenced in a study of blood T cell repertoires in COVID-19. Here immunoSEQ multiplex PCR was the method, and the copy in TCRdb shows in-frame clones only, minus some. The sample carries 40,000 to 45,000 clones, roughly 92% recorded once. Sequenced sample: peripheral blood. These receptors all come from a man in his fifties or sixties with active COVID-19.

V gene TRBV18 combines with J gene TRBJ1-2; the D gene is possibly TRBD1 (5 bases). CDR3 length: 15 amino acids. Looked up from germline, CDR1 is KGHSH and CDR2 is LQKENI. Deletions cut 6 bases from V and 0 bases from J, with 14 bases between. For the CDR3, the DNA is TGTGCCAGCTCGCTTGGAGCAGGGTCTAACTATGGCTACACCTTC. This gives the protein CASSLGAGSNYGYTF.

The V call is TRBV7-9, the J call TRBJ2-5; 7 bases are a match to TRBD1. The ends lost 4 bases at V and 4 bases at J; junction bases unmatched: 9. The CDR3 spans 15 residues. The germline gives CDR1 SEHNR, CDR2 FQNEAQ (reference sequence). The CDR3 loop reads CASSSNYRGRETQYF. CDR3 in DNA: TGTGCCAGCAGCTCTAACTACAGGGGCCGAGAGACCCAGTACTTC. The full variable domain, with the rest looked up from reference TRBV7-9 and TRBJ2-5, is DTGVSQNPRHKITKRGQNVTFRCDPISEHNRLYWYRQTLGQGPEFLTYFQNEAQLEKSRLLSDRFSAERPKGSFSTLEIQRTEQGDSAMYLCASSSNYRGRETQYFGPGTRLLVL.

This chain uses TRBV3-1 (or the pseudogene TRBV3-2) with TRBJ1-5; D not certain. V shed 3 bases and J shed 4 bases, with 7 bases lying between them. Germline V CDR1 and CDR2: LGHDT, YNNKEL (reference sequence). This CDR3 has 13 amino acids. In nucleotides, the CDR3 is TGTGCCAGCAGCCATGGAGAGAATCAGCCCCAGCATTTT. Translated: CASSHGENQPQHF.